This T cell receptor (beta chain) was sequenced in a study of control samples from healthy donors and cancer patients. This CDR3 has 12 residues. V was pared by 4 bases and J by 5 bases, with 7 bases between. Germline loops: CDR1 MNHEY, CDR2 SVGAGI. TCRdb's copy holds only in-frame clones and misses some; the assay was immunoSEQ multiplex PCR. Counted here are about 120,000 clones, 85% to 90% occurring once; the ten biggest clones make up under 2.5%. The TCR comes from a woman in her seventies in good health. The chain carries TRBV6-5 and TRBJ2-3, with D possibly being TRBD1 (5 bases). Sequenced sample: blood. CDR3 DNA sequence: TGTGCCAGCAGTTCTCAGGGAGATACGCAGTATTTT. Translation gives CASSSQGDTQYF.